This T cell receptor beta chain originates from a study of blood T cell repertoires in COVID-19. Whole-study context: Whether acute or convalescent, the COVID-19 samples came from the United States, Italy and Spain. Sources were T cells, B-cell-depleted T cells, or PBMCs; the material itself was cDNA or gDNA.

The germline CDR1 and CDR2 sequences are SQVTM and ANQGSEA. The CDR3 is made up of 13 amino acids. Trimming cost V 1 base and J 8 bases, with 12 bases left between them. How the authors handled the data: Estimation of nucleated cell counts was performed using reference gene primer amplification. This table comes from immunoSEQ multiplex PCR, and its TCRdb copy is limited to in-frame clones, with some not included. That table supplies the V and J calls and clone size; D and trimming were determined from the DNA. This sample has around 170,000 clones, with about 77% found just once. The specimen was peripheral blood. V gene TRBV29-1 combines with J gene TRBJ2-1; no clear D gene. This receptor was identified in a woman older than 75 with acute or convalescent COVID-19. The CDR3 region is CSVEGSPGDEQFF. CDR3 in DNA: TGCAGCGTTGAAGGCAGTCCTGGAGATGAGCAGTTCTTC.